The 27 T cell receptor beta chains below come from one sample, sequenced in a study of cytomegalovirus exposure and HLA in healthy donors. The PCR made use of 60 Vbeta and 13 Jbeta primers. Repertoires were generated with immunoSEQ multiplex PCR, while TCRdb's copy carries only in-frame clones and drops some. The repertoire has roughly 120,000 clones, approximately 75% of them found once; the top ten carry 4.9%. The sequenced material came from PBMCs. These receptors all come from a man in his fifties in good health and CMV-seropositive.

The chain joins TRBV5-1 to TRBJ2-5, with TRBD2 as a possible D gene (5 bases). From germline, CDR1 is SGHRS and CDR2 YFSETQ. The ends were cut back, 2 bases at V and 5 bases at J, with 16 bases in the middle. This CDR3 spans 15 amino acids. The CDR3 protein is CASSFSPTSLETQYF. CDR3 coding DNA: TGCGCCAGCAGCTTCTCCCCCACTAGTCTGGAGACCCAGTACTTC.

The V and J genes are TRBV5-1 and TRBJ2-2, with 9 bases lining up with TRBD1. Per germline, CDR1 SGHRS and CDR2 YFSETQ. Germline trimming cut 2 bases from V and 6 bases from J; bases unmatched to any gene: 2. The CDR3 is 14 amino acids. The CDR3 sequence is CASSFRDRAGELFF. For the CDR3, the DNA is TGCGCCAGCAGCTTCCGGGACAGGGCCGGGGAGCTGTTTTTT.

A word on this clone: Its ends do not fully match the called genes, so a read error is possible. V and J are TRBV7-7 and TRBJ1-1, with TRBD1 matching over 7 bases. CDR1 SSHAT and CDR2 FNYEAQ come from the germline V gene (reference sequence). This CDR3 is 20 amino acids long. CDR3 DNA sequence: TGTGCTAGCAGCTTAGACTGGGCAGGGGGATCCTCGAATTTCAACACTGAAGCTTTCTTT. It specifies CASSLDWAGGSSNFNTEAFF. Full variable domain (rest looked up from reference TRBV7-7 and TRBJ1-1): GAGVSQSPRYKVTKRGQDVTLRCDPISSHATLYWYQQALGQGPEFLTYFNYEAQPDKSGLPSDRFSAERPEGSISTLTIQRTEQRDSAMYRCASSLDWAGGSSNFNTEAFFGQGTRLTVV.

This clone was detected a few times. The CDR3 here is CASSLSNQPQHF. The CDR3 DNA reads as TGTGCCAGCAGTTTGAGTAATCAGCCCCAGCATTTT. This chain uses TRBV2 with TRBJ1-5; D is unclear. V dropped 5 bases and J dropped 4 bases, with 6 bases sitting between them. The germline gives CDR1 SNHLY, CDR2 FYNNEI. The CDR3 has 12 residues.

The chain uses TRBV7-9 and TRBJ1-1, with 7 bases that match TRBD1. Trimming removed 5 bases from V and 4 bases from J; junction bases left unmatched: 7. Germline V gene sequence: CDR1 SEHNR, CDR2 FQNEAQ (reference sequence). The CDR3 is 14 amino acids. CDR3 sequence reads: CASSLQRTGTEAFF. CDR3 nucleotide sequence: TGTGCCAGCAGCCTGCAGAGGACAGGCACTGAAGCTTTCTTT.

The chain employs TRBV2 and TRBJ2-7; TRBD2 matches at 7 bases. Germline trimming cut 4 bases from V and 0 bases from J; bases unmatched to any gene: 3. This CDR3 spans 14 amino acids. Germline V gene data show CDR1 as SNHLY and CDR2 as FYNNEI. CDR3 sequence reads: CASSVGGSSYEQYF. For the CDR3, the DNA is TGTGCCAGCAGTGTCGGCGGGAGCTCCTACGAGCAGTACTTC.

The rearrangement uses TRBV2 and TRBJ2-3; 12 nucleotides line up with TRBD2. Germline V gene lookup returns CDR1 SNHLY and CDR2 FYNNEI. J lost 3 bases, V lost 6 bases, and 4 bases had no gene match. The CDR3 extends over 15 amino acids. The CDR3 coding sequence is TGTGCCAGCAGCGGACTAGCGGGAATTACAGATACGCAGTATTTT. Translation gives CASSGLAGITDTQYF.

The V call is TRBV5-5, the J call TRBJ1-5; the match to TRBD1 covers 12 bases. The length of the CDR3 is 15 residues. Germline V lookup: CDR1 SGHKS, CDR2 YYEKEE (reference sequence). J gave up 5 bases and V 3 bases, and 3 bases lay outside the gene matches. The CDR3: CASSWGQGADQPQHF. The CDR3 bases are TGTGCCAGCAGCTGGGGACAGGGGGCGGATCAGCCCCAGCATTTT.

The J gene is TRBJ1-1, the V gene TRBV5-1, with D possibly matching TRBD1 (5 bases). The CDR3 totals 14 residues. Germline V gives CDR1 SGHRS, CDR2 YFSETQ. The V gene lost 7 bases and the J gene lost 5 bases, with 18 bases spanning the gap. CDR3 nucleotide sequence: TGCGCCAGCTCCCGTCAGGGAGGAGGGACTGAAGCTTTCTTT. Its translation is CASSRQGGGTEAFF.

This chain joins TRBV30 and TRBJ1-1; 7 bases map to TRBD1. The CDR3 consists of 13 residues. Trimming at V came to 3 bases and at J to 4 bases, leaving 5 bases not matched to a gene. Germline assignment: CDR1 GTSNPN and CDR2 SVGIG (reference sequence). The CDR3 spells CAWRRGQVTEAFF. In nucleotides, the CDR3 is TGTGCCTGGAGGAGGGGGCAGGTCACTGAAGCTTTCTTT. Full variable domain (outside the CDR3, taken from reference TRBV30 and TRBJ1-1): SQTIHQWPATLVQPVGSPLSLECTVEGTSNPNLYWYRQAAGRGLQLLFYSVGIGQISSEVPQNLSASRPQDRQFILSSKKLLLSDSGFYLCAWRRGQVTEAFFGQGTRLTVV.

This sequence joins TRBV5-1 and TRBJ2-3, with D maybe TRBD1 (6 bases). Germline CDR1 SGHRS, CDR2 YFSETQ. Trimming left V 0 bases short and J 6 bases short, with 8 bases between. The CDR3 is made up of 13 amino acids. Here the CDR3 reads CASSLAQGDTQYF. In DNA, the CDR3 is TGCGCCAGCAGCTTGGCTCAGGGGGATACGCAGTATTTT.

The V and J genes are TRBV18 and TRBJ1-1, with 7 bases fitting TRBD1. The CDR3 spans 14 residues. V shed 5 bases, J shed 5 bases, and the junction held 8 bases outside the gene matches. Per the germline V gene, CDR1 is KGHSH and CDR2 is LQKENI. The CDR3 DNA is TGTGCCAGCTCAGCTCGACAGGGTCTTACTGAAGCTTTCTTT. Its translation: CASSARQGLTEAFF.

This chain connects TRBV6-6 to TRBJ2-3, with 9 bases lining up with TRBD2. Germline lookup yields CDR1 MNHNY and CDR2 SVGAGI (reference sequence). With 11 bases clipped from V and 4 bases from J, the junction kept 4 bases outside the gene matches. There are 12 residues in the CDR3. The CDR3 nucleotides read TGTGCCGGAGCGGGAGGCGCAGATACGCAGTATTTT. It encodes CAGAGGADTQYF.

With regard to this clone: The same CDR3 also results from other DNA sequences found in this sample. V gene TRBV29-1 combines with J gene TRBJ1-2, with D hard to call. Germline CDR1 is SQVTM and CDR2 is ANQGSEA. This CDR3 spans 12 amino acids. Trimming left V 2 bases short and J 2 bases short, with 6 bases between. CDR3 in amino acids: CSVESVNYGYTF. CDR3 bases: TGCAGCGTTGAATCGGTAAACTATGGCTACACCTTC.

This clone was picked up a small number of times. The sample carries other DNA sequences with the same CDR3. V is TRBV7-6 and J is TRBJ1-6; no clear D gene. Per germline, CDR1 SGHVS and CDR2 FNYEAQ. The germline V and J ends were trimmed by 0 bases and 10 bases, with 13 bases remaining between them. This CDR3 spans 15 amino acids. This chain's CDR3 is CASSLALATTSPLHF. Here the CDR3 DNA reads TGTGCCAGCAGCTTAGCGCTGGCCACTACCTCACCCCTCCACTTT.

The V and J genes are TRBV7-9 and TRBJ1-6; weak D call: TRBD1 (5 bases). The CDR3 spans 14 residues. Trimming cost V 3 bases and J 6 bases, with 9 bases left between them. Germline values: CDR1 SEHNR, CDR2 FQNEAQ (reference sequence). CDR3 region: CASSLGGINSPLHF. In nucleotides, the CDR3 is TGTGCCAGCAGCTTGGGGGGGATTAATTCACCCCTCCACTTT.

The V call is TRBV7-8, the J call TRBJ2-5; 10 nucleotides agree with TRBD2. J gave up 5 bases and V 8 bases, and 11 bases lay outside the gene matches. The germline V gene has CDR1 SGHVS and CDR2 FQNEAQ. There are 15 residues in the CDR3. Here the CDR3 reads CASGGGLALGETQYF. In DNA, the CDR3 is TGTGCCAGCGGGGGGGGACTAGCGTTGGGGGAGACCCAGTACTTC.

The rearrangement joins TRBV18 to TRBJ2-2, with a possible D match to TRBD1 (6 bases). The CDR3 is 15 amino acids. Per germline, CDR1 KGHSH and CDR2 LQKENI. Trimming removed 3 bases from V and 5 bases from J, with 13 bases in between. The CDR3 DNA reads as TGTGCCAGCTCACCTAACAGGGCTCCGACCGGGGAGCTGTTTTTT. Its translation is CASSPNRAPTGELFF.

The chain has TRBV9 and TRBJ2-1; D might be TRBD2 (6 bases). Germline loops: CDR1 SGDLS, CDR2 YYNGEE. The ends were cut back, 4 bases at V and 4 bases at J, with 18 bases in the middle. The CDR3 is 16 residues long. The CDR3 bases are TGTGCCAGCAGCCTGTCGATGGCGGGGAAGTACAATGAGCAGTTCTTC. Encoded protein: CASSLSMAGKYNEQFF. The variable domain in full, completed from reference TRBV9 and TRBJ2-1, reads DSGVTQTPKHLITATGQRVTLRCSPRSGDLSVYWYQQSLDQGLQFLIQYYNGEERAKGNILERFSAQQFPDLHSELNLSSLELGDSALYFCASSLSMAGKYNEQFFGPGTRLTVL.

The V gene is TRBV6-5, the J gene TRBJ1-5, with 9 bases lining up with TRBD1. Germline V gene lookup returns CDR1 MNHEY and CDR2 SVGAGI. This CDR3 spans 16 amino acids. J was trimmed by 3 bases and V by 4 bases; bases with no gene match: 7. The CDR3 DNA reads as TGTGCCAGCAGTTTTTCGGGACAGGGTCCCAATCAGCCCCAGCATTTT. Amino acid sequence: CASSFSGQGPNQPQHF.

The CDR3 region is CASSGRSVYGYTF. CDR3 in DNA: TGTGCCAGCAGCGGTCGGTCGGTCTATGGCTACACCTTC. The genes are TRBV5-4 and TRBJ1-2; D call uncertain. Germline V gene lookup returns CDR1 SGHNT and CDR2 YYREEE (reference sequence). V lost 4 bases, J lost 4 bases, and 11 bases lay in between. The CDR3 length is 13 residues.

The chain recombines TRBV29-1 with TRBJ1-1; 8 bases fit TRBD1. Germline CDR1 is SQVTM and CDR2 is ANQGSEA. The V and J ends lost 6 bases and 3 bases, in that order; junction bases with no gene match: 12. This CDR3 has 15 amino acids. In DNA form, the CDR3 reads TGCAGCGTCCTCGGACAGGGAGGGGGGTACACTGAAGCTTTCTTT. The encoded protein is CSVLGQGGGYTEAFF.

The genes are TRBV7-2 and TRBJ2-5; D is perhaps TRBD2 (6 bases). The V and J ends lost 0 bases and 4 bases respectively, with 15 bases between them. Germline lookup yields CDR1 SGHTA and CDR2 FQGNSA. This CDR3 has 16 amino acids. The chain's CDR3 is CASSLARTRGRETQYF. CDR3 sequence (DNA): TGTGCCAGCAGCTTAGCGAGGACCCGGGGGAGAGAGACCCAGTACTTC.

The V and J genes are TRBV27 and TRBJ1-5; 8 bases agree with TRBD1. V dropped 0 bases and J dropped 0; count of bases not matched to a gene: 10. Germline values: CDR1 MNHEY, CDR2 SMNVEV (reference sequence). The CDR3 covers 19 residues. Written as DNA, the CDR3 is TGTGCCAGCAGTTTATCGGGCCCCAGGGGGCCGGGTAGCAATCAGCCCCAGCATTTT. Translating gives CASSLSGPRGPGSNQPQHF.

The chain couples TRBV6-6 to TRBJ2-5; 7 nucleotides align to TRBD1. The CDR3 length is 14 residues. J gave up 4 bases and V 7 bases, and 9 bases lay outside the gene matches. Germline lookup yields CDR1 MNHNY and CDR2 SVGAGI (reference sequence). The CDR3: CASKTGTVVETQYF. In nucleotides, the CDR3 is TGTGCCAGCAAAACCGGGACAGTTGTAGAGACCCAGTACTTC.

The chain links TRBV30 to TRBJ1-5; D uncertain. V lost 0 bases and J 0 bases, leaving 9 bases between the germline ends. This CDR3 is 15 amino acids long. Germline loops: CDR1 GTSNPN, CDR2 SVGIG (reference sequence). The CDR3 loop reads CAWSVGDYSNQPQHF. CDR3 sequence (DNA): TGTGCCTGGAGTGTAGGAGACTATAGCAATCAGCCCCAGCATTTT.

This clone was observed once. The J gene is TRBJ1-2, the V gene TRBV5-1; perhaps TRBD1 as D (6 bases). Trimming stripped 4 bases from V and 8 bases from J, with 18 bases between. Germline loops: CDR1 SGHRS, CDR2 YFSETQ. This CDR3 is 14 amino acids long. The CDR3 protein is CASSPQQGARGYTF. The CDR3 DNA reads TGCGCCAGCAGCCCCCAACAGGGTGCGAGAGGCTACACCTTC.